The 5 T cell receptor beta chains presented below share a single source sample, sequenced in a study of response to subunit inactivated influenza vaccine. TCRdb re-called the RT-PCR reads with MiXCR, one entry per CDR3 protein. The sample gives roughly 570,000 distinct CDR3 sequences, less than 15% of which show up once; approximately 10% is in the top ten. The source was PBMCs from blood, collected roughly 12 days after vaccination. All receptors come from a man aged 50 or older who received an inactivated influenza vaccine.

This chain uses TRBV4-3 with TRBJ2-2, with unresolved D. Germline V gene data show CDR1 as LGHNA and CDR2 as YSLEER. The ends were cut back, 0 bases at V and 6 bases at J, with 8 bases in the middle. This CDR3 is 14 amino acids long. The CDR3 sequence: CASSQDYMSGELFF. In nucleotides, the CDR3 is TGCGCCAGCAGCCAAGATTATATGTCCGGGGAGCTGTTTTTT.

This sequence joins TRBV20-1 and TRBJ2-1; D remains unclear. Germline V lookup: CDR1 DFQATT, CDR2 SNEGSKA (reference sequence). The V gene lost 0 bases and the J gene lost 7 bases, with 13 bases spanning the gap. CDR3 size: 14 residues. CDR3: CSARETGSWNEQFF. DNA for the CDR3: TGCAGTGCTAGAGAAACCGGATCCTGGAATGAGCAGTTCTTC.

This clonotype showed up just a few times. This sequence joins TRBV29-1 and TRBJ1-1; a weak D match, TRBD1 (6 bases). Germline loops: CDR1 SQVTM, CDR2 ANQGSEA. V lost 7 bases to trimming and J lost 3 bases, with 12 bases between them. The CDR3 length is 12 residues. CDR3 in DNA: TGCAGCGGTCGGAGACAGGACACTGAAGCTTTCTTT. This sequence encodes CSGRRQDTEAFF.

The table lists this clonotype with a count of one. Mismatch with germline at one junction end may stem from a read error. V usage is TRBV7-6 and J usage is TRBJ2-7, with D perhaps assigned TRBD1 or TRBD2 (5 bases each). CDR1 and CDR2 from the germline V gene are SGHVS and FNYEAQ. This CDR3 is built from 14 residues. CDR3 nucleotides: TGTGCCAGTAGCTTAGTGGGACGGTTCTACGAGCAGTACTTC. This translates into CASSLVGRFYEQYF. The full variable domain, with the rest looked up from reference TRBV7-6 and TRBJ2-7, is GAGVSQSPRYKVTKRGQDVALRCDPISGHVSLYWYRQALGQGPEFLTYFNYEAQQDKSGLPNDRFSAERPEGSISTLTIQRTEQRDSAMYRCASSLVGRFYEQYFGPGTRLTVT.

The gene calls are TRBV28 and TRBJ2-1, with 9 bases fitting TRBD1. TRBJ2-7 explains the end of the DNA better; the J call may be wrong. The CDR3 length is 17 residues. Germline lookup yields CDR1 MDHEN and CDR2 SYDVKM. CDR3 in amino acids: CASSIIAGTGSYNEQYF. Written as DNA, the CDR3 is TGTGCCAGCAGTATCATCGCCGGGACAGGGTCTTACAATGAGCAGTACTTC.